This T cell receptor beta chain was recorded in a study of long-term antiretroviral therapy in people with HIV. V lost 1 base and J 4 bases, leaving 6 bases between the germline ends. Per germline, CDR1 LGHNA and CDR2 YNFKEQ. CDR3 length: 13 residues. Broader study findings: No data on ART adherence, viral resistance or therapy changes.

Running of the v3.0 immunoSEQ assay took place at survey level. Using immunoSEQ multiplex PCR, the repertoire was profiled, and TCRdb retains in-frame clones only, with some absent. The sample includes about 41,000 clones, 94% seen only once; the top ten take around 2.1%. With respect to this clone: Antigen unknown.

This rearrangement joins TRBV4-2 to TRBJ2-3, with D possibly matching TRBD2 (5 bases). The sequencing used unsorted PBMCs, collected about 9 years after starting antiretroviral therapy. This TCR derives from a man aged 30 to 45 with HIV. The CDR3 nucleotides are TGTGCCAGCAGCCAAGTGGGAGCAGATACGCAGTATTTT. This codes for CASSQVGADTQYF.